Listed here are 29 T cell receptor beta chains from one sample, sequenced in a study of T cells after posttransplantation cyclophosphamide. The table came from immunoSEQ multiplex PCR; TCRdb's copy has only in-frame clones and leaves some out. The specimen has 20,000 to 30,000 clones, none found just once. The sample was PBMCs. The receptor set was obtained from a woman between 50 and 59 years old in good health, CMV-negative, and a related stem cell transplant donor.

Many counts were recorded for this clone. V gene TRBV6-4 combines with J gene TRBJ2-1; 7 bases are a match to TRBD2. Trimming at V came to 10 bases and at J to 4 bases, leaving 13 bases not matched to a gene. Germline values: CDR1 MRHNA, CDR2 SNTAGT. There are 15 residues in the CDR3. CDR3 nucleotide sequence: TGTGCCACTCCCGCTCAGCGGGGCAGTTACAATGAGCAGTTCTTC. Translating gives CATPAQRGSYNEQFF.

At least ten counts were recorded for this clone. The chain uses TRBV11-1 and TRBJ2-7; D unresolved. Between the trimmed V and J ends, which lost 1 base and 6 bases, there was a span of 7 bases. This CDR3 contains 12 residues. Germline assignment: CDR1 SGHAT and CDR2 FQDESV (reference sequence). CDR3: CASSLGGSEQYF. In DNA, the CDR3 is TGTGCCAGCAGCTTAGGAGGTTCCGAGCAGTACTTC.

This clone has a count of ten or more. Other DNA sequences in this sample translate to the same CDR3. The V gene is TRBV5-1, the J gene TRBJ2-5; TRBD2 matches 10 bases. Germline V gives CDR1 SGHRS, CDR2 YFSETQ. The CDR3 totals 17 residues. Trimming at V came to 1 base and at J to 1 base, leaving 7 bases not matched to a gene. The DNA of the CDR3 is TGCGCCAGCAGCTTGACCGGAGCGGGAGGGAGCCAAGAGACCCAGTACTTC. Translation gives CASSLTGAGGSQETQYF.

This clone was found many times. V gene TRBV6-5 combines with J gene TRBJ2-1, with 15 positions matching TRBD2. Germline loops: CDR1 MNHEY, CDR2 SVGAGI. Trimming at V came to 6 bases and at J to 9 bases, leaving 6 bases not matched to a gene. This CDR3 has 15 residues. In DNA, the CDR3 is TGTGCCAGCAGAGGACTAGCGGGGGGGCCGGTTGAGCAGTTCTTC. Its protein is CASRGLAGGPVEQFF.

This clone was observed many times. This chain uses TRBV5-6 with TRBJ2-1, with D unclear. This CDR3 is built from 11 residues. V gave up 2 bases and J gave up 8 bases, with 5 bases separating them. The germline gives CDR1 SGHDT, CDR2 YYEEEE. In DNA, the CDR3 is TGTGCCAGCAGCTTTCGAGATGAGCAGTTCTTC. As protein: CASSFRDEQFF.

In this sample, this clone turned up many times. The chain couples TRBV30 to TRBJ1-1; 9 positions match TRBD1. Trimming removed 4 bases from V and 5 bases from J; junction bases left unmatched: 23. CDR1 and CDR2 (germline): GTSNPN, SVGIG (reference sequence). This CDR3 contains 19 residues. For the CDR3, the DNA is TGTGCCTGGACCACCCGACGGACCGGGACAGGGAGGACGATTACTGAAGCTTTCTTT. Protein sequence: CAWTTRRTGTGRTITEAFF.

This clone was picked up many times. The chain couples TRBV7-3 to TRBJ2-5, with TRBD2 matching over 14 bases. CDR1 and CDR2 (germline): SGHTA, FQGTGA. V gave up 5 bases and J gave up 4 bases; unmatched junction bases: 3. The CDR3 spans 15 residues. The CDR3 sequence: CASSPGLAGVETQYF. Here the CDR3 DNA reads TGTGCCAGCAGCCCGGGACTAGCGGGAGTAGAGACCCAGTACTTC.

This clone was counted at least ten times. In nucleotides, the CDR3 is TGTGCCAGCAGGGTGGACGGGGGCACCGGGGAGCTGTTTTTT. This gives the protein CASRVDGGTGELFF. The chain uses TRBV6-5 and TRBJ2-2; D is perhaps TRBD2 (6 bases). The germline V gene has CDR1 MNHEY and CDR2 SVGAGI. Trimming took 6 bases from V and 4 from J, leaving 12 bases between them. CDR3 size: 14 residues.

As to this clone: Since a much larger clone is just one base distant, this may be a read error. The chain carries TRBV6-6 and TRBJ2-5, with 7 bases identical to TRBD1. The J call may not be correct, given that the DNA end is closer to TRBJ2-7. Germline-derived CDR1 and CDR2 are MNHNY and SVGAGI (reference sequence). The CDR3 extends over 15 amino acids. CDR3 protein: CAGSYEPGQRYEQYF. The CDR3 nucleotides read TGTGCCGGCAGTTACGAACCGGGACAGCGTTACGAGCAGTACTTC.

This clone was detected many times. This chain joins TRBV6-6 and TRBJ1-1, with 11 bases aligning to TRBD1. J gave up 4 bases and V 2 bases, and 3 bases lay outside the gene matches. Looked up from germline, CDR1 is MNHNY and CDR2 is SVGAGI (reference sequence). The CDR3 runs to 15 residues. CDR3 protein: CASSYTGTGGTEAFF. Here the CDR3 DNA reads TGTGCCAGCAGTTACACGGGGACAGGGGGCACTGAAGCTTTCTTT.

This clone was found many times. V and J are TRBV18 and TRBJ2-2; D might be TRBD1 (6 bases). CDR1 and CDR2 (germline): KGHSH, LQKENI. Between the trimmed V and J ends, which lost 6 bases and 3 bases, there was a span of 17 bases. The CDR3 loop spans 16 amino acids. The CDR3: CASSAGSGVDTGELFF. CDR3 DNA sequence: TGTGCCAGCTCGGCGGGCTCAGGGGTGGACACCGGGGAGCTGTTTTTT.

At least ten counts were recorded for this clone. The rearrangement joins TRBV19 to TRBJ2-5; 10 bases are shared with TRBD2. The V gene's germline CDR1 is LNHDA and CDR2 SQIVND (reference sequence). The ends lost 10 bases at V and 9 bases at J; junction bases unmatched: 11. The CDR3 extends over 13 amino acids. CDR3 loop: CATSGSGGRAQYF. As DNA, the CDR3 is TGTGCCACTTCCGGTAGCGGGGGGAGGGCCCAGTACTTC. Combining the CDR3 with reference TRBV19 and TRBJ2-5 gives the whole variable domain DGGITQSPKYLFRKEGQNVTLSCEQNLNHDAMYWYRQDPGQGLRLIYYSQIVNDFQKGDIAEGYSVSREKKESFPLTVTSAQKNPTAFYLCATSGSGGRAQYFGPGTRLLVL.

Ten or more counts support this clone. The sample has other DNA sequences that encode this CDR3 too. This rearrangement joins TRBV7-2 to TRBJ2-1; 10 nucleotides align to TRBD2. CDR1 and CDR2 from the germline V gene are SGHTA and FQGNSA. J lost 4 bases, V lost 0 bases, and 0 bases had no gene match. This CDR3 spans 15 amino acids. CDR3 residues: CASSLASGGYNEQFF. The DNA for the CDR3 is TGTGCCAGCAGCTTAGCTAGCGGGGGGTACAATGAGCAGTTCTTC.

The table lists this clone with many counts. The chain recombines TRBV7-2 with TRBJ2-3, with D maybe TRBD1 (5 bases). Trimming removed 5 bases from V and 6 bases from J, with 9 bases in between. CDR1 and CDR2 from the germline V gene are SGHTA and FQGNSA. This CDR3 contains 12 residues. CDR3 nucleotide sequence: TGTGCCAGCAGCCGAAACAGGGATACGCAGTATTTT. Protein: CASSRNRDTQYF. The whole variable domain, filled in from reference TRBV7-2 and TRBJ2-3, reads GAGVSQSPSNKVTEKGKDVELRCDPISGHTALYWYRQSLGQGLEFLIYFQGNSAPDKSGLPSDRFSAERTGGSVSTLTIQRTQQEDSAVYLCASSRNRDTQYFGPGTRLTVL.

In this sample, this clone turned up many times. This chain uses TRBV11-2 with TRBJ2-1, with TRBD2 as a possible D gene (6 bases). This CDR3 region has 12 residues. The germline gives CDR1 SGHAT, CDR2 FQNNGV. Between the trimmed V and J ends, which lost 3 bases and 12 bases, there was a span of 12 bases. CDR3 bases: TGTGCCAGCAGCTTCCTTCTGGGGGGGCAGTTCTTC. Amino acid sequence: CASSFLLGGQFF.

This clone has a count of ten or more. The genes are TRBV2 and TRBJ2-1; 9 positions match TRBD2. Trimming took 1 base from V and 15 from J; bases not matched to a gene: 7. From germline, CDR1 is SNHLY and CDR2 FYNNEI. The CDR3 extends over 13 amino acids. The CDR3 reads CASSEGRAGGPFF. CDR3 nucleotides: TGTGCCAGCAGTGAAGGGCGTGCGGGAGGGCCGTTCTTC.

This clone was found many times. This chain joins TRBV5-4 and TRBJ1-2, with D tentatively TRBD1 (6 bases). The V end lost 4 bases, the J end lost 2 bases, and 12 bases lay between the germline ends. Germline CDR1 SGHNT, CDR2 YYREEE (reference sequence). The CDR3 has 14 residues. The CDR3 is CASSKQGPNYGYTF. CDR3 nucleotide sequence: TGTGCCAGCAGCAAACAGGGACCAAACTATGGCTACACCTTC.

There are a few counts of this clone. The chain recombines TRBV7-8 with TRBJ2-1, with D tentatively TRBD2 (6 bases). CDR3 length equals 16 residues. Germline CDR1 and CDR2: SGHVS and FQNEAQ. The ends were cut back, 2 bases at V and 3 bases at J, with 14 bases in the middle. The DNA of the CDR3 is TGTGCCAGCAGCTTACGGGGCCGCGGGGACTACAATGAGCAGTTCTTC. Protein: CASSLRGRGDYNEQFF.

Many counts were recorded for this clone. This rearrangement joins TRBV4-2 to TRBJ2-7, with 11 nucleotides matching TRBD2. CDR1 and CDR2 from the germline V gene are LGHNA and YNFKEQ. The CDR3 consists of 17 residues. V lost 0 bases to trimming and J lost 2 bases; unmatched junction nucleotides: 6. CDR3 nucleotides: TGTGCCAGCAGCCAAGAAAGGGGGACTAGCGGTCCCTACGAGCAGTACTTC. This gives the protein CASSQERGTSGPYEQYF.

There are many counts of this clone. This chain joins TRBV9 and TRBJ2-1, with TRBD1 matching 9 bases. CDR3 length: 14 residues. Germline CDR1 reads SGDLS; CDR2 reads YYNGEE. The J segment lost 9 bases and the V segment lost 1 base, leaving 5 bases of the junction unmatched. The CDR3 bases are TGTGCCAGCAGCGTAAGACAGGGGGAGGGTGAGCAGTTCTTC. This translates into CASSVRQGEGEQFF.

Within the sample, this clone is medium-sized. This chain links TRBV5-4 with TRBJ2-6; 7 bases are a match to TRBD1. Germline loops: CDR1 SGHNT, CDR2 YYREEE (reference sequence). Trimming at V came to 4 bases and at J to 0 bases, leaving 7 bases not matched to a gene. The CDR3 sequence is 17 residues long. CDR3 sequence reads: CASSPGTVISGANVLTF. The DNA for the CDR3 is TGTGCCAGCAGCCCCGGGACAGTTATCTCTGGGGCCAACGTCCTGACTTTC.

This clone has ten or more counts. The chain links TRBV7-3 to TRBJ1-1; D remains ambiguous. V was trimmed by 1 base and J by 2 bases, leaving 11 bases between them. The CDR3 contains 15 residues. Germline V gives CDR1 SGHTA, CDR2 FQGTGA. This chain's CDR3 is CASSLIGQANTEAFF. DNA of the CDR3: TGTGCCAGCAGCTTAATAGGTCAGGCCAACACTGAAGCTTTCTTT. The variable domain in full, with the rest retrieved from reference TRBV7-3 and TRBJ1-1, is GAGVSQTPSNKVTEKGKYVELRCDPISGHTALYWYRQSLGQGPEFLIYFQGTGAADDSGLPNDRFFAVRPEGSVSTLKIQRTERGDSAVYLCASSLIGQANTEAFFGQGTRLTVV.

This clone was counted ten times or more. This rearrangement joins TRBV2 to TRBJ1-3; 7 bases agree with TRBD1. V shed 1 base, J shed 4 bases, and the junction held 16 bases outside the gene matches. Per germline, CDR1 SNHLY and CDR2 FYNNEI. The CDR3 contains 19 residues. The CDR3 sequence is CASSEEGRVRGLSGNTIYF. For the CDR3, the DNA is TGTGCCAGCAGTGAAGAGGGGCGGGTCAGGGGGTTATCGGGAAACACCATATATTTT.

This clone was recorded many times. The chain's CDR3 is CASSVEMFAGTSYNEQFF. The CDR3 DNA is TGTGCCAGCAGCGTAGAGATGTTCGCGGGGACCTCCTACAATGAGCAGTTCTTC. The chain combines TRBV9 with TRBJ2-1; maybe TRBD2 (6 bases). Germline loops: CDR1 SGDLS, CDR2 YYNGEE. V lost 0 bases and J 0 bases, leaving 16 bases between the germline ends. CDR3 length: 18 residues.

This clone was found many times. The chain employs TRBV4-1 and TRBJ2-1; D is ambiguous. The CDR3 is 17 amino acids. Germline V gene lookup returns CDR1 MGHRA and CDR2 YSYEKL. Trimming removed 1 base at V and 1 base at J, with 14 bases between. The CDR3 region is CASSQGSSWASYNEQFF. Written as DNA, the CDR3 is TGCGCCAGCAGCCAAGGTAGTAGTTGGGCATCCTACAATGAGCAGTTCTTC.

This clone was observed many times. V is TRBV15 and J is TRBJ1-6; 7 bases match TRBD1. The ends lost 3 bases at V and 7 bases at J; junction bases unmatched: 3. CDR1 and CDR2 from the germline V gene are LNHNV and YYDKDF (reference sequence). The CDR3 sequence is 14 residues long. The CDR3 DNA is TGTGCCACCAGCAGCGGGACAGAAAATTCACCCCTCCACTTT. Protein: CATSSGTENSPLHF.

This clone was counted many times. The V gene is TRBV14, the J gene TRBJ2-5; unclear D gene. CDR3 size: 15 residues. CDR1 and CDR2 (germline): SGHDN, FVKESK. V was trimmed by 7 bases and J by 4 bases, leaving 19 bases between them. In DNA form, the CDR3 reads TGTGCCAGCACCAAAAACCAAGGCGGTCGAGAGACCCAGTACTTC. Translation: CASTKNQGGRETQYF.

In its sample, this clone was seen many times. V gene TRBV19 combines with J gene TRBJ2-1; 10 bases map to TRBD2. The CDR3 has 16 amino acids. The germline CDR1 and CDR2 sequences are LNHDA and SQIVND (reference sequence). The V segment lost 6 bases and the J segment 0 bases; nucleotides outside the gene matches: 5. Here the CDR3 DNA reads TGTGCCAGTAGGCCTAGCGGGAGCAGCTCCTACAATGAGCAGTTCTTC. It is translated as CASRPSGSSSYNEQFF.

This clone came up many times. The chain employs TRBV7-9 and TRBJ1-1; 11 nucleotides match TRBD1. The CDR3 spans 15 residues. The V segment lost 4 bases and the J segment 1 base; nucleotides outside the gene matches: 2. Germline V lookup: CDR1 SEHNR, CDR2 FQNEAQ (reference sequence). The CDR3 protein is CASSSGTGGNTEAFF. The CDR3 coding sequence is TGTGCCAGCAGCTCAGGGACAGGGGGGAACACTGAAGCTTTCTTT.